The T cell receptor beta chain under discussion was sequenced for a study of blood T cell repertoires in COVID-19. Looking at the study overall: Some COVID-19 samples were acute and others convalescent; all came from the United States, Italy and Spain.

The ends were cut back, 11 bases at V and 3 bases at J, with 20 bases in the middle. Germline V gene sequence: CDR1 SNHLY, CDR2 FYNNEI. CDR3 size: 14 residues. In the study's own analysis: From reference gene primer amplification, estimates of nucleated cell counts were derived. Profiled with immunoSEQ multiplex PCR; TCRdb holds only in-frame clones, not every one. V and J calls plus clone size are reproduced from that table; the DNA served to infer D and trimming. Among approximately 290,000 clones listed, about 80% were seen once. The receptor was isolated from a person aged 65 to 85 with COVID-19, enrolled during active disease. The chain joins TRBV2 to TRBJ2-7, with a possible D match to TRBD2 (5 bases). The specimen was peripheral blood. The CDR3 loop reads CAALEGGVNYEQYF. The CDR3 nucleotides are TGTGCCGCACTCGAGGGTGGGGTGAACTACGAGCAGTACTTC.